One and the same sample provided the 23 T cell receptor beta chains below, sequenced in a study of blood T cell repertoires in COVID-19 (dated by TCRdb to the early 2020s). Library creation used the immunoSEQ multiplex PCR assay. TCRdb mirrors the immuneACCESS table, restricted to in-frame sequences. Some clones are absent from its copies; in checked studies, under half trace to an unresolved V gene, and the reason for the others is unknown. This sample gives about 230,000 clones in total; about 91% of them show up just once. The ten largest clones represent approximately 2.5% of the sample. The sample consisted of PBMCs or T cells enriched from blood (not recorded which). The receptors were sampled from a woman in her 40s with acute COVID-19.

The count of this clone is one. Possible read error: a much larger clone is one base away. This chain joins TRBV5-6 and TRBJ2-2; D gene uncertain. V gave up 1 base and J gave up 3 bases, with 4 bases separating them. This CDR3 comprises 13 residues. Germline loops: CDR1 SGHDT, CDR2 YYEEEE. The CDR3, as DNA: TGTGCCAGCAGCTTGAGCTACACCGGGGAGCTGTTTTTT. This codes for CASSLSYTGELFF.

CDR3 loop: CASRLLRNEQFF. The CDR3 DNA reads TGTGCCAGCAGACTGTTGCGGAATGAGCAGTTCTTC. The chain combines TRBV5-6 with TRBJ2-1; D remains ambiguous. CDR1 is SGHDT and CDR2 is YYEEEE in the germline V gene. V was cut by 5 bases and J by 7 bases, with 10 bases left in between. The CDR3 has 12 residues.

This chain connects TRBV7-4 to TRBJ1-3; tentative D call: TRBD1 (5 bases). V lost 2 bases and J lost 4, with 18 bases in between. The CDR3 runs 17 residues. In germline, CDR1 is SGHVT, CDR2 SQSDAQ. The CDR3 bases are TGTGCCAGCAGCTTATCTCACTGGGACGGGAGAGGAAACACCATATATTTT. It is translated as CASSLSHWDGRGNTIYF.

The rearrangement joins TRBV2 to TRBJ2-7; 8 positions agree with TRBD1. The CDR3 length is 15 residues. J lost 1 base, V lost 2 bases, and 4 bases had no gene match. Germline V gives CDR1 SNHLY, CDR2 FYNNEI. The DNA for the CDR3 is TGTGCCAGCAGTGAAATGGGACAGGCTTCCTACGAGCAGTACTTC. Protein product: CASSEMGQASYEQYF.

The J gene is TRBJ2-3, the V gene TRBV4-2; D might be TRBD2 (5 bases). Germline lookup yields CDR1 LGHNA and CDR2 YNFKEQ. The CDR3 has 17 residues. Trimming cost V 0 bases and J 2 bases, with 15 bases left between them. For the CDR3, the DNA is TGTGCCAGCAGCCAAGATTACGCCCAGCGGACCACAGATACGCAGTATTTT. Translation: CASSQDYAQRTTDTQYF.

The J gene is TRBJ1-2, the V gene TRBV11-2, with D unresolved. The CDR3 length is 16 residues. V was trimmed by 4 bases and J by 4 bases, leaving 19 bases between them. The germline V gene has CDR1 SGHAT and CDR2 FQNNGV. This CDR3 reads CASSSLPKGRGYGYTF. The CDR3 coding sequence is TGTGCCAGCAGCTCCCTACCAAAGGGTCGGGGCTATGGCTACACCTTC.

V gene TRBV24-1 combines with J gene TRBJ2-1, with 9 bases fitting TRBD2. The CDR3 loop spans 16 amino acids. V shed 4 bases, J shed 4 bases, and the junction held 7 bases outside the gene matches. Germline V gene sequence: CDR1 KGHDR, CDR2 SFDVKD. The CDR3 DNA reads TGTGCCACCAGTGACTCCGGGACTAGCTCATACAATGAGCAGTTCTTC. It translates to CATSDSGTSSYNEQFF.

This sequence joins TRBV29-1 and TRBJ2-2, with D perhaps TRBD1 (7 bases). CDR3 size: 13 residues. The V end was cut by 7 bases, the J end by 3 bases, with 12 bases between. The germline CDR1 and CDR2 sequences are SQVTM and ANQGSEA. The CDR3 is CSARGAYTGELFF. The CDR3 DNA sequence: TGCAGCGCCAGGGGGGCATACACCGGGGAGCTGTTTTTT.

The V gene is TRBV7-9, the J gene TRBJ2-5, with a tentative D call TRBD2 (6 bases). This CDR3 is built from 16 residues. In germline, CDR1 is SEHNR, CDR2 FQNEAQ (reference sequence). Between the trimmed V and J ends, which lost 8 bases and 4 bases, there was a span of 23 bases. CDR3 loop: CASSPLDSGSRETQYF. In nucleotides, the CDR3 is TGTGCCAGCTCCCCACTGGATTCCGGGAGCCGAGAGACCCAGTACTTC.

The chain couples TRBV5-1 to TRBJ1-6; no definite D call. Germline values: CDR1 SGHRS, CDR2 YFSETQ. This CDR3 contains 14 residues. Trimming removed 0 bases from V and 6 bases from J, with 7 bases in between. The CDR3 protein is CASSLGQVNSPLHF. The CDR3 DNA reads TGCGCCAGCAGCTTGGGGCAGGTTAATTCACCCCTCCACTTT.

The sample holds one count of this clone. V is TRBV25-1 and J is TRBJ1-3; D not certain. Germline V gene data show CDR1 as MGHDK and CDR2 as SYGVNS. The CDR3 consists of 14 residues. The V gene lost 3 bases and the J gene lost 8 bases, with 14 bases spanning the gap. The chain's CDR3 is CASSDWARSDTIYF. For the CDR3, the DNA is TGTGCCAGCAGTGATTGGGCCCGCTCCGACACCATATATTTT.

The rearrangement uses TRBV4-3 and TRBJ1-2, with unresolved D. The CDR3 extends over 16 amino acids. Trimming stripped 5 bases from V and 5 bases from J, with 21 bases between. From germline, CDR1 is LGHNA and CDR2 YSLEER. In DNA form, the CDR3 reads TGCGCCAGCAGCTCAGCGGCGGAAGGGCTATCTTATGGCTACACCTTC. Translated, it gives CASSSAAEGLSYGYTF.

The V and J genes are TRBV2 and TRBJ1-1; weak D call: TRBD1 (6 bases). This CDR3 has 14 residues. V was trimmed by 1 base and J by 5 bases, leaving 11 bases between them. The germline CDR1 and CDR2 sequences are SNHLY and FYNNEI. The CDR3 sequence: CASSEVQGMTEAFF. Here the CDR3 DNA reads TGTGCCAGCAGTGAAGTACAGGGAATGACTGAAGCTTTCTTT.

This chain connects TRBV15 to TRBJ2-5, with 7 bases aligning to TRBD2. The CDR3 is made up of 15 amino acids. The germline CDR1 and CDR2 sequences are LNHNV and YYDKDF (reference sequence). With 5 bases clipped from V and 2 bases from J, the junction kept 8 bases outside the gene matches. CDR3 DNA sequence: TGTGCCACCAGCCGGGAGGCGGTAAAACAAGAGACCCAGTACTTC. It translates to CATSREAVKQETQYF.

This chain uses TRBV6-5 with TRBJ2-7; 7 nucleotides agree with TRBD1. The CDR3 length is 15 residues. Germline CDR1 MNHEY, CDR2 SVGAGI. V dropped 8 bases and J dropped 0; count of bases not matched to a gene: 10. The CDR3 sequence is CASGLGTARSYEQYF. The CDR3 nucleotides read TGTGCCAGCGGTCTAGGGACAGCGCGCTCCTACGAGCAGTACTTC.

The CDR3 DNA sequence: TGTGCCAGCAGCCAAGATCGGCTAGCGGGGGGGCCTGGCACAGATACGCAGTATTTT. It is translated as CASSQDRLAGGPGTDTQYF. The genes are TRBV4-2 and TRBJ2-3; 12 bases are shared with TRBD2. The CDR3 consists of 19 residues. V dropped 0 bases and J dropped 1; count of bases not matched to a gene: 8. The germline CDR1 and CDR2 sequences are LGHNA and YNFKEQ.

The V gene is TRBV19, the J gene TRBJ1-1, with TRBD1 as a possible D gene (6 bases). The V gene's germline CDR1 is LNHDA and CDR2 SQIVND (reference sequence). CDR3 length: 13 amino acids. Trimming shortened V by 5 bases and J by 4 bases, and 11 bases separated the two germline ends. DNA for the CDR3: TGTGCCAGTAGTCTCAAAGGGGGCACTGAAGCTTTCTTT. This sequence encodes CASSLKGGTEAFF.

This clone appeared a single time. The CDR3 coding sequence is TGTGCCATCACCAGGGAGGGGGACTCCTACAATGAGCAGTTCTTC. Its translation is CAITREGDSYNEQFF. The chain has TRBV10-3 and TRBJ2-1, with D possibly being TRBD2 (7 bases). V was shortened by 7 bases and J by 0 bases, with 13 bases between the two germline ends. In germline, CDR1 is ENHRY, CDR2 SYGVKD. The CDR3 sequence is 15 residues long.

The rearrangement joins TRBV27 to TRBJ1-1; possible D gene TRBD1, 6 bases. The CDR3 has 14 residues. Germline CDR1 is MNHEY and CDR2 is SMNVEV (reference sequence). The V end lost 8 bases, the J end lost 1 base, and 14 bases lay between the germline ends. This CDR3 is CASGRDMGNTEAFF. In DNA form, the CDR3 reads TGTGCCAGCGGCCGGGACATGGGGAACACTGAAGCTTTCTTT.

This clone was seen more than once but under ten times. The V call is TRBV19, the J call TRBJ1-1, with 11 bases matching TRBD1. The length of the CDR3 is 17 residues. J lost 2 bases, V lost 5 bases, and 10 bases had no gene match. Germline CDR1 reads LNHDA; CDR2 reads SQIVND (reference sequence). The CDR3 loop is CASSFKRDRGLNTEAFF. DNA for the CDR3: TGTGCCAGTAGTTTCAAGAGGGACAGGGGGTTAAACACTGAAGCTTTCTTT.

The V and J genes are TRBV29-1 and TRBJ1-4; no clear D. Trimming removed 4 bases from V and 6 bases from J, with 9 bases in between. CDR1 and CDR2 (germline): SQVTM, ANQGSEA. The CDR3 length is 12 residues. The CDR3 region is CSVAGGDEKLFF. CDR3 DNA: TGCAGCGTTGCAGGCGGGGATGAAAAACTGTTTTTT.

The rearrangement joins TRBV5-5 to TRBJ1-3, with no clear D. Trimming shortened V by 2 bases and J by 4 bases, and 10 bases separated the two germline ends. CDR3 length: 14 residues. Per the germline V gene, CDR1 is SGHKS and CDR2 is YYEKEE (reference sequence). This CDR3 reads CASSFLLQGNTIYF. The CDR3 DNA reads as TGTGCCAGCAGCTTCCTTCTACAGGGAAACACCATATATTTT.

The rearrangement joins TRBV7-2 to TRBJ2-1; no firm D call. Looked up from germline, CDR1 is SGHTA and CDR2 is FQGNSA. Between the trimmed V and J ends, which lost 0 bases and 2 bases, there was a span of 5 bases. The CDR3 covers 14 residues. The chain's CDR3 is CASSLAPAYNEQFF. The CDR3 region has the DNA TGTGCCAGCAGCTTAGCCCCGGCCTACAATGAGCAGTTCTTC. Filled out from reference TRBV7-2 and TRBJ2-1, the complete variable domain reads GAGVSQSPSNKVTEKGKDVELRCDPISGHTALYWYRQSLGQGLEFLIYFQGNSAPDKSGLPSDRFSAERTGGSVSTLTIQRTQQEDSAVYLCASSLAPAYNEQFFGPGTRLTVL.